One sample yielded the 7 T cell receptor beta chains listed below, sequenced in a study of naive and memory T cell subsets. An equimolar mix of two oligonucleotides served as the beta constant-region primer for TRBC1 and TRBC2. TCRdb itself ran the UMI-ligation and nested PCR reads through MiXCR, one entry per CDR3 protein. This sample has 150,000 or so distinct CDR3 sequences, with over 15% found just once. Sequencing used naive CD4+ T cells from blood. These receptors were taken from a human donor in good health.

The chain recombines TRBV9 with TRBJ2-2; possible D gene TRBD2, 5 bases. Trimming stripped 0 bases from V and 5 bases from J, with 8 bases between. This CDR3 contains 14 residues. Per the germline V gene, CDR1 is SGDLS and CDR2 is YYNGEE. CDR3 region: CASSVGGETGELFF. In nucleotides, the CDR3 is TGTGCCAGCAGCGTAGGTGGGGAGACCGGGGAGCTGTTTTTT.

The table lists this clonotype with a few counts. V gene TRBV10-3 combines with J gene TRBJ2-1, with D possibly called TRBD1 or TRBD2 (6 bases each). Trimming pared 1 base from V and 6 bases from J, leaving 10 bases between. Looked up from germline, CDR1 is ENHRY and CDR2 is SYGVKD. This CDR3 is built from 14 residues. This chain's CDR3 is CAISEWGAGNEQFF. For the CDR3, the DNA is TGTGCCATCAGTGAGTGGGGGGCTGGCAATGAGCAGTTCTTC.

This clonotype was counted only a few times. The chain has TRBV20-1 and TRBJ2-5; no definite D call. Germline CDR1 reads DFQATT; CDR2 reads SNEGSKA (reference sequence). Trimming removed 1 base from V and 9 bases from J, with 9 bases in between. The CDR3 length is 11 residues. The CDR3 loop is CSARVGLAQYF. For the CDR3, the DNA is TGCAGTGCTAGAGTGGGGTTGGCCCAGTACTTC.

This clonotype appeared a few times. V is TRBV5-5 and J is TRBJ2-1; TRBD2 aligns across 15 bases. Germline V gene sequence: CDR1 SGHKS, CDR2 YYEKEE (reference sequence). The CDR3 is 18 amino acids. V trimming: 2 bases; J trimming: 0 bases; junction bases outside the gene matches: 3. CDR3 sequence (DNA): TGTGCCAGCAGCTTCGGGACTAGCGGGAGGAGCTCCTACAATGAGCAGTTCTTC. Residues: CASSFGTSGRSSYNEQFF.

This clonotype was recorded a few times. The CDR3 DNA reads TGTGCCAGCAGCCCAAGACTGAGCTCCTACGAGCAGTACTTC. Translation: CASSPRLSSYEQYF. V gene TRBV7-9 combines with J gene TRBJ2-7; D gene ambiguous. The V end was cut by 5 bases, the J end by 0 bases, with 11 bases between. The CDR3 is made up of 14 amino acids. Germline V gene data show CDR1 as SEHNR and CDR2 as FQNEAQ (reference sequence).

This clonotype was picked up a small number of times. V is TRBV6-2 or TRBV6-3 and J is TRBJ2-7; no firm D call. The V and J ends lost 8 bases and 2 bases respectively, with 19 bases between them. The CDR3 contains 15 residues. Germline V lookup: CDR1 MNHEY, CDR2 SVGEGT. The chain's CDR3 is CASGNRIALTYEQYF. In DNA form, the CDR3 reads TGTGCCAGCGGCAATCGAATTGCGCTAACCTACGAGCAGTACTTC.

The rearrangement joins TRBV12-3 or TRBV12-4 to TRBJ2-5; D may be TRBD1 or TRBD2 (6 bases each). Trimming cost V 3 bases and J 5 bases, with 10 bases left between them. The CDR3 spans 13 residues. The CDR3 protein is CASSFGGWETQYF. In DNA, the CDR3 is TGTGCCAGCAGTTTCGGGGGCTGGGAGACCCAGTACTTC.